Following are 19 T cell receptor beta chains from one sample sequenced in a study of OX40 agonist ivuxolimab in advanced cancers. Method: immunoSEQ multiplex PCR; TCRdb's copy keeps in-frame clones and lacks some. The sample has 55,000 to 80,000 clones, approximately 88% seen once. Sequencing used CD4+ or CD8+ T cells sorted from blood, obtained in a trial of the OX40 agonist ivuxolimab. The receptors derive from an adult with an advanced solid tumor such as melanoma, head and neck, liver or kidney cancer.

The chain recombines TRBV5-6 with TRBJ2-1; 13 bases match TRBD2. Trimming removed 5 bases from V and 9 bases from J; junction bases left unmatched: 11. CDR1 and CDR2 from the germline V gene are SGHDT and YYEEEE. The CDR3 is 16 amino acids. The DNA of the CDR3 is TGTGCCAGCAGTGCGGGACTAGCGGGGTGGTTGCCTGAGCAGTTCTTC. Its translation: CASSAGLAGWLPEQFF.

V and J are TRBV18 and TRBJ2-7; D uncertain. The ends were cut back, 3 bases at V and 5 bases at J, with 8 bases in the middle. The CDR3 length is 12 residues. The germline gives CDR1 KGHSH, CDR2 LQKENI. The CDR3 here is CASSPSSDEQYF. The CDR3 region has the DNA TGTGCCAGCTCACCCTCATCGGACGAGCAGTACTTC. The complete variable domain, with remaining parts taken from reference TRBV18 and TRBJ2-7, reads NAGVMQNPRHLVRRRGQEARLRCSPMKGHSHVYWYRQLPEEGLKFMVYLQKENIIDESGMPKERFSAEFPKEGPSILRIQQVVRGDSAAYFCASSPSSDEQYFGPGTRLTVT.

DNA of the CDR3: TGTGCCAGCAGCTTAGCGGTGGGAGGTTACTCCTACGAGCAGTACTTC. Its translation: CASSLAVGGYSYEQYF. The chain carries TRBV7-9 and TRBJ2-7; TRBD2 is a possible D gene (6 bases). Deletions cut 0 bases from V and 0 bases from J, with 12 bases between. This CDR3 comprises 16 residues. Germline V lookup: CDR1 SEHNR, CDR2 FQNEAQ (reference sequence).

The chain has TRBV7-6 and TRBJ2-7; D unclear. Trimming shortened V by 5 bases and J by 2 bases, and 19 bases separated the two germline ends. The CDR3 extends over 16 amino acids. Per germline, CDR1 SGHVS and CDR2 FNYEAQ. CDR3 in DNA: TGTGCCAGCAGCCCCGGATTGAAGCAGATCACCTACGAGCAGTACTTC. Protein: CASSPGLKQITYEQYF.

The chain employs TRBV9 and TRBJ2-1, with D unclear. The germline V gene encodes CDR1 SGDLS and CDR2 YYNGEE. V was cut by 7 bases and J by 0 bases, with 11 bases left in between. CDR3 size: 14 residues. The CDR3 protein is CASRRLSSYNEQFF. In nucleotides, the CDR3 is TGTGCCAGCCGGCGATTAAGCTCCTACAATGAGCAGTTCTTC.

This clone was counted a few times. The genes are TRBV30 and TRBJ1-5; a weak D match, TRBD1 (6 bases). V was clipped by 2 bases and J by 6 bases, with 11 bases between them. The CDR3 loop spans 13 amino acids. The germline V gene has CDR1 GTSNPN and CDR2 SVGIG (reference sequence). The CDR3 DNA reads TGTGCCTGGAGTCCACAGGGATTTCAGCCCCAGCATTTT. Translating it yields CAWSPQGFQPQHF.

The chain employs TRBV30 and TRBJ2-7, with D unresolved. The CDR3 runs to 11 residues. Germline V lookup: CDR1 GTSNPN, CDR2 SVGIG (reference sequence). Trimming removed 1 base at V and 1 base at J, with 2 bases between. CDR3 sequence: CAWSDSYEQYF. The DNA for the CDR3 is TGTGCCTGGAGTGATTCCTACGAGCAGTACTTC.

A single count supports this clone. The CDR3 is CASKGGRTYEQYF. DNA of the CDR3: TGTGCCAGCAAGGGCGGGAGAACCTACGAGCAGTACTTC. The chain combines TRBV7-9 with TRBJ2-5, with 7 bases matching TRBD2. The J call may be faulty, since TRBJ2-7 better matches the DNA end. The CDR3 consists of 13 residues. Germline lookup yields CDR1 SEHNR and CDR2 FQNEAQ (reference sequence).

The chain couples TRBV7-9 to TRBJ2-3; 13 bases agree with TRBD2. The CDR3 runs 19 residues. V lost 8 bases to trimming and J lost 2 bases; unmatched junction nucleotides: 16. The germline gives CDR1 SEHNR, CDR2 FQNEAQ (reference sequence). As DNA, the CDR3 is TGTGCCAGCGACAATACCGGCCTACTAGCGGGGGGGACCACAGATACGCAGTATTTT. Its protein is CASDNTGLLAGGTTDTQYF.

The V and J genes are TRBV14 and TRBJ2-3; possibly TRBD2 for D (6 bases). V was trimmed by 4 bases and J by 4 bases, leaving 15 bases between them. The length of the CDR3 is 15 residues. CDR1 is SGHDN, CDR2 FVKESK, per germline. CDR3 loop: CASSRLGGSPDTQYF. The CDR3 nucleotides are TGTGCCAGCAGCCGGCTCGGGGGTTCCCCAGATACGCAGTATTTT. Based on the CDR3 plus reference TRBV14 and TRBJ2-3, the full variable domain is EAGVTQFPSHSVIEKGQTVTLRCDPISGHDNLYWYRRVMGKEIKFLLHFVKESKQDESGMPNNRFLAERTGGTYSTLKVQPAELEDSGVYFCASSRLGGSPDTQYFGPGTRLTVL.

The rearrangement links TRBV29-1 to TRBJ1-2; tentatively, D is TRBD1 (5 bases). This CDR3 has 13 amino acids. The V gene lost 0 bases and the J gene lost 3 bases, with 8 bases spanning the gap. The germline V gene has CDR1 SQVTM and CDR2 ANQGSEA. In DNA, the CDR3 is TGCAGCGTTGAAGAACGGGGGGACTATGGCTACACCTTC. It encodes CSVEERGDYGYTF.

This clone was observed once. The chain is built from TRBV21-1 and TRBJ2-5; the tabulated D call, TRBD2, remains unverified against the DNA. TRBV21-1 is designated a pseudogene. This CDR3 has 19 amino acids. CDR3: CASSKDMSSGGQPEETQYF. The CDR3 region has the DNA TGTGCCAGCAGCAAAGATATGTCTAGCGGGGGCCAGCCTGAAGAGACCCAGTACTTC.

The chain links TRBV14 to TRBJ1-1; weak D call: TRBD1 (5 bases). V was shortened by 5 bases and J by 2 bases, with 9 bases between the two germline ends. This CDR3 is built from 13 residues. Germline V gene data show CDR1 as SGHDN and CDR2 as FVKESK. As DNA, the CDR3 is TGTGCCAGCAGCAGGGGATTAAACACTGAAGCTTTCTTT. This translates into CASSRGLNTEAFF.

With regard to this clone: A read error may account for a junction end that differs from germline. The chain links TRBV28 to TRBJ2-7, with D tentatively TRBD1 or TRBD2 (7 bases each). This CDR3 comprises 12 residues. Germline V gene sequence: CDR1 MDHEN, CDR2 SYDVKM. The CDR3 region is CASSRPGGDLHF. CDR3 nucleotide sequence: TGTGCCAGCAGCCGCCCAGGGGGGGACCTCCACTTC.

V and J are TRBV25-1 and TRBJ1-4, with TRBD1 as a possible D gene (6 bases). V was trimmed by 2 bases and J by 7 bases, leaving 17 bases between them. This CDR3 is 16 amino acids long. Germline V gene data show CDR1 as MGHDK and CDR2 as SYGVNS. CDR3 nucleotides: TGTGCCAGCAGTGAAAGAAGGGGGACTATCGTTGAAAAACTGTTTTTT. Its protein is CASSERRGTIVEKLFF.

The chain links TRBV7-6 to TRBJ1-4; 7 nucleotides line up with TRBD1. V shed 7 bases and J 3 bases; nucleotides not matched to a gene: 5. The CDR3 is 14 amino acids. From germline, CDR1 is SGHVS and CDR2 FNYEAQ. This CDR3 is CASTTGTANEKLFF. Written as DNA, the CDR3 is TGTGCCAGCACCACCGGGACAGCTAATGAAAAACTGTTTTTT. The variable domain in full, with the rest retrieved from reference TRBV7-6 and TRBJ1-4, is GAGVSQSPRYKVTKRGQDVALRCDPISGHVSLYWYRQALGQGPEFLTYFNYEAQQDKSGLPNDRFSAERPEGSISTLTIQRTEQRDSAMYRCASTTGTANEKLFFGSGTQLSVL.

The genes are TRBV9 and TRBJ2-7; D possibly matches TRBD1 or TRBD2 (5 bases each). Trimming left V 4 bases short and J 4 bases short, with 18 bases between. This CDR3 spans 15 amino acids. The germline V gene has CDR1 SGDLS and CDR2 YYNGEE. The CDR3 spells CASSPKSGPTYEQYF. CDR3 sequence (DNA): TGTGCCAGCAGCCCAAAATCGGGACCGACTTACGAGCAGTACTTC.

The chain has TRBV7-9 and TRBJ1-3, with D perhaps matching TRBD1 (5 bases). This CDR3 has 13 residues. V gave up 4 bases and J gave up 4 bases, with 8 bases separating them. Germline V CDR1 and CDR2: SEHNR, FQNEAQ (reference sequence). This CDR3 reads CASSWDAGNTIYF. CDR3 nucleotide sequence: TGTGCCAGCAGCTGGGACGCCGGAAACACCATATATTTT.

This chain links TRBV2 with TRBJ1-2; 7 positions agree with TRBD1. Germline CDR1 and CDR2: SNHLY and FYNNEI. The CDR3 is 13 amino acids. V shed 4 bases, J shed 7 bases, and the junction held 6 bases outside the gene matches. The CDR3 DNA sequence: TGTGCCAGCAGTGGCAGGGGGGAGGCTGGCTACACCTTC. Its protein product is CASSGRGEAGYTF.